Listed here are 9 T cell receptor beta chains from one sample, sequenced in a study of OX40 agonist ivuxolimab in advanced cancers. Libraries were prepared by immunoSEQ multiplex PCR; TCRdb keeps only in-frame clonotypes and omits some of them. The sample has about 43,000 clones, 75% to 90% seen once; the top ten hold over 3.5%. The sequencing here drew on CD4+ or CD8+ T cells sorted from blood, taken in a trial of the OX40 agonist ivuxolimab. The origin of the receptors is an adult with an advanced solid tumor such as melanoma, head and neck, liver or kidney cancer.

The gene calls are TRBV5-1 and TRBJ1-1, with D possibly TRBD1 on 5 matching bases. Per germline, CDR1 SGHRS and CDR2 YFSETQ. The length of the CDR3 is 13 residues. V was pared by 0 bases and J by 7 bases, with 10 bases between. The CDR3 DNA follows: TGCGCCAGCAGCTTGGCACAGGCGGGTGAAGCTTTCTTT. Its protein is CASSLAQAGEAFF.

The chain carries TRBV11-1 and TRBJ1-4; perhaps TRBD1 as D (5 bases). Looked up from germline, CDR1 is SGHAT and CDR2 is FQDESV (reference sequence). The CDR3 consists of 15 residues. V gave up 2 bases and J gave up 5 bases, with 12 bases separating them. The CDR3 loop reads CASSLQGLGNEKLFF. CDR3 sequence (DNA): TGTGCCAGCAGCTTACAGGGCCTGGGGAATGAAAAACTGTTTTTT.

The chain is built from TRBV27 and TRBJ1-1, with a possible D match to TRBD1 (5 bases). The germline V gene has CDR1 MNHEY and CDR2 SMNVEV (reference sequence). The CDR3 consists of 15 residues. Trimming took 3 bases from V and 2 from J, leaving 13 bases between them. CDR3 sequence reads: CASSFRDPTNTEAFF. CDR3 nucleotides: TGTGCCAGCAGTTTCAGGGACCCTACTAACACTGAAGCTTTCTTT.

The rearrangement uses TRBV7-6 and TRBJ1-6; 7 bases match TRBD1. The germline V gene has CDR1 SGHVS and CDR2 FNYEAQ. This CDR3 is built from 14 residues. The V segment lost 4 bases and the J segment 4 bases; nucleotides outside the gene matches: 1. CDR3: CASSWGQYNSPLHF. The CDR3 DNA reads as TGTGCCAGCAGCTGGGGACAGTATAATTCACCCCTCCACTTT.

This clone was seen a few times. This chain links TRBV19 with TRBJ1-1; D is ambiguous. Looked up from germline, CDR1 is LNHDA and CDR2 is SQIVND (reference sequence). The CDR3 length is 13 residues. V lost 7 bases to trimming and J lost 0 bases, with 9 bases between them. The CDR3 DNA is TGTGCCAGTAAGTCAGTCATGAACACTGAAGCTTTCTTT. This codes for CASKSVMNTEAFF.

This chain connects TRBV5-6 to TRBJ2-3; D might be TRBD1 (6 bases). Trimming shortened V by 2 bases and J by 0 bases, and 16 bases separated the two germline ends. The CDR3 loop spans 17 amino acids. The germline V gene has CDR1 SGHDT and CDR2 YYEEEE. The CDR3: CASSFYRVGISTDTQYF. DNA for the CDR3: TGTGCCAGCAGCTTCTACAGGGTGGGGATTAGCACAGATACGCAGTATTTT.

The chain employs TRBV7-2 and TRBJ1-3, with TRBD1 as a possible D gene (5 bases). Germline V gene lookup returns CDR1 SGHTA and CDR2 FQGNSA. This CDR3 is built from 15 residues. The V end was cut by 5 bases, the J end by 0 bases, with 11 bases between. The chain's CDR3 is CASSQGPSSGNTIYF. The DNA of the CDR3 is TGTGCCAGCAGCCAGGGACCGAGCTCTGGAAACACCATATATTTT.

The chain is built from TRBV18 and TRBJ2-7; the match to TRBD1 covers 8 bases. The V gene's germline CDR1 is KGHSH and CDR2 LQKENI. V dropped 6 bases and J dropped 9; count of bases not matched to a gene: 13. The CDR3 consists of 14 residues. The DNA of the CDR3 is TGTGCCAGCTCTCTGGACAGGGTTGAAGGGGTGCAGTACTTC. Translated: CASSLDRVEGVQYF.

Points on this clone: Germline and junction disagree at one end, which may indicate a read error. The chain is built from TRBV5-1 and TRBJ2-6; no clear D gene. This CDR3 is built from 17 residues. Germline V gives CDR1 SGHRS, CDR2 YFSETQ. The CDR3 DNA is TGCGTCAGCAGCTCATATGGTCCGGTGGCCGGGGCCAACGTCCTGACTTTC. Amino acids: CVSSSYGPVAGANVLTF.